Listed below are T cell receptor beta chains from one sample, sequenced in a study of technical replicates of blood from several donors. TCRdb's copy holds only in-frame clones and misses some; the assay was immunoSEQ multiplex PCR. Of 60,000 to 95,000 clones detected, about nine tenths appear once; the ten largest clones hold less than 0.4%. Sequencing was carried out using T cells isolated from PBMCs. The receptors come from a human donor in good health. Some clones in this sample may be carry-over from other donors' samples. Both conserved end residues are part of each CDR3. The order of the fields is J gene, V gene, D gene, CDR3 protein, CDR3 DNA. D genes are given only for firm matches.

TRBJ2-4 TRBV25-1 TRBD2 CASSESGSGSTKNIQYF TGTGCCAGCAGTGAATCAGGTAGCGGGAGCACCAAAAACATTCAGTACTTC
TRBJ1-1 TRBV5-6 TRBD1 CASSSQGDGTEAFF TGTGCCAGCAGCTCTCAGGGGGATGGGACTGAAGCTTTCTTT
TRBJ2-6 TRBV7-9 TRBD1 CASSLGQGPFVGANVLTF TGTGCCAGCAGCCTGGGACAGGGGCCCTTTGTTGGGGCCAACGTCCTGACTTTC
TRBJ2-7 TRBV5-6 . CASSLGRSTYEQYF TGTGCCAGCAGCTTGGGGCGGTCGACCTACGAGCAGTACTTC
TRBJ2-7 TRBV5-1 TRBD2 CASSSEPGTSGIMGAYEQYF TGCGCCAGCAGCTCCGAACCCGGGACTAGCGGGATCATGGGGGCCTACGAGCAGTACTTC
TRBJ2-1 TRBV27 TRBD2 CASSRTSGSPDEQFF TGTGCCAGCAGTAGGACTAGCGGGAGTCCCGATGAGCAGTTCTTC
TRBJ2-7 TRBV7-9 TRBD2 CASSSTGASGRTYEQYF TGTGCCAGCAGCTCCACGGGGGCTAGCGGGAGGACCTACGAGCAGTACTTC
TRBJ2-4 TRBV7-2 TRBD1 CASSMGQGAPLAKNIQYF TGTGCCAGCAGCATGGGACAGGGGGCCCCTCTAGCCAAAAACATTCAGTACTTC
TRBJ1-1 TRBV5-4 . CASSLMTASITLNTEAFF TGTGCCAGCAGCTTGATGACAGCCAGCATAACTTTGAACACTGAAGCTTTCTTT
TRBJ1-4 TRBV29-1 . CSVAQTSNSRDPHEKLFF TGCAGCGTTGCCCAGACCTCCAACAGCAGGGATCCGCATGAAAAACTGTTTTTT
TRBJ1-3 TRBV2 . CASRDSSGNTIYF TGTGCCAGCCGAGACAGCTCTGGAAACACCATATATTTT